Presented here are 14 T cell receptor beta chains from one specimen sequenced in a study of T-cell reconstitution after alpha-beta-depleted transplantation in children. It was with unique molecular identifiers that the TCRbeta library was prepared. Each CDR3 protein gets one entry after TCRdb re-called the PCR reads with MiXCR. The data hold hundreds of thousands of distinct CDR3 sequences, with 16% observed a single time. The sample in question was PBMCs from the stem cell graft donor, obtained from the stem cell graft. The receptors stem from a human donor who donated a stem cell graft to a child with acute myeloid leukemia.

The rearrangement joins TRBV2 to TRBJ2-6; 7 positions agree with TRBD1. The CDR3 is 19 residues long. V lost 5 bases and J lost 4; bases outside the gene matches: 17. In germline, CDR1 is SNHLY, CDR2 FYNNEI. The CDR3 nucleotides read TGTGCCAGCAGTCGATACGGACAGGAATTAACGGGCGGGGCCAACGTCCTGACTTTC. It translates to CASSRYGQELTGGANVLTF.

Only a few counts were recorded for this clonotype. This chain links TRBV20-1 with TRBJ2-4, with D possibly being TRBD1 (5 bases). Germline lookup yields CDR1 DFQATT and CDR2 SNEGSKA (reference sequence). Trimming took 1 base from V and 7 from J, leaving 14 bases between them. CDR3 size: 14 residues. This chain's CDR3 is CSARGLGQGNIQYF. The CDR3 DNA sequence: TGCAGTGCTAGAGGGTTAGGGCAGGGCAACATTCAGTACTTC.

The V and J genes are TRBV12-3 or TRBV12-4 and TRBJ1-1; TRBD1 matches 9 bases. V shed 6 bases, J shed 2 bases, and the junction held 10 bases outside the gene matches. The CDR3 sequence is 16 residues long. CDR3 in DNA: TGTGCCAGCAGGATGGACAGGGGAGTGGGAAACACTGAAGCTTTCTTT. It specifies CASRMDRGVGNTEAFF.

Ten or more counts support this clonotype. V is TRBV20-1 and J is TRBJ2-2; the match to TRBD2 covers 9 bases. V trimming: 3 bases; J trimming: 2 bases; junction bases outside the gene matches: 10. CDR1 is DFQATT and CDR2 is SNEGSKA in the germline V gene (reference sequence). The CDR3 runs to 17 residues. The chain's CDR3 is CSARPSMTSGNTGELFF. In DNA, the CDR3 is TGCAGTGCTAGGCCGTCCATGACTAGCGGAAACACCGGGGAGCTGTTTTTT.

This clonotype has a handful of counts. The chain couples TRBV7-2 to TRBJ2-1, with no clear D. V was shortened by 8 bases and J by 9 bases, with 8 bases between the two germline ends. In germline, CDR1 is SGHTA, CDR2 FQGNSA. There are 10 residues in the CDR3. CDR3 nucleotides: TGTGCCAGCGGATTTAGTGAGCAGTTCTTC. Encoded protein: CASGFSEQFF.

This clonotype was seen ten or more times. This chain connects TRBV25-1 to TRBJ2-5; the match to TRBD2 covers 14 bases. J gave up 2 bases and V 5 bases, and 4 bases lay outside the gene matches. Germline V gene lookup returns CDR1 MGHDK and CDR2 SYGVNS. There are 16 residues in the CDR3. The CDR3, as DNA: TGTGCCAGCAGTTCGTGGACTAGCGGGGGGCAAGAGACCCAGTACTTC. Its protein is CASSSWTSGGQETQYF.

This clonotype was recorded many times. CDR3 amino acids: CSASRGDWGNQPQHF. Written as DNA, the CDR3 is TGCAGTGCTAGTCGCGGGGATTGGGGCAATCAGCCCCAGCATTTT. The chain combines TRBV20-1 with TRBJ1-5; D remains unclear. V gave up 3 bases and J gave up 2 bases, with 14 bases separating them. CDR1 is DFQATT and CDR2 is SNEGSKA in the germline V gene (reference sequence). The CDR3 is 15 residues long.

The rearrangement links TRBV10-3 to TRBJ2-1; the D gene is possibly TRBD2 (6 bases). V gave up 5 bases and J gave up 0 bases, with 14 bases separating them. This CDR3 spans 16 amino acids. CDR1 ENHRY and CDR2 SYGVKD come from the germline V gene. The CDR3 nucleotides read TGTGCCATCAGTCCCCAGGACGGGAGCTCCTACAATGAGCAGTTCTTC. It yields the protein CAISPQDGSSYNEQFF.

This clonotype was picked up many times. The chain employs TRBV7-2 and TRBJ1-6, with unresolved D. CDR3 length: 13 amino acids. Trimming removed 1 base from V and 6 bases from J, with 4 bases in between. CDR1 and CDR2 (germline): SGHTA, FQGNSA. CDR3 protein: CASSLGSNSPLHF. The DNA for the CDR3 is TGTGCCAGCAGCTTAGGGAGTAATTCACCCCTCCACTTT. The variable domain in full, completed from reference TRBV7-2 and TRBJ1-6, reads GAGVSQSPSNKVTEKGKDVELRCDPISGHTALYWYRQSLGQGLEFLIYFQGNSAPDKSGLPSDRFSAERTGGSVSTLTIQRTQQEDSAVYLCASSLGSNSPLHFGNGTRLTVT.

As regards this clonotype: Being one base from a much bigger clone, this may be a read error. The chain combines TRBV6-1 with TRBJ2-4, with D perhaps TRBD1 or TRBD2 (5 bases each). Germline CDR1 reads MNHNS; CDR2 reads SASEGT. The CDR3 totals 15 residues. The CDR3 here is CACREEGPGSHIQYF. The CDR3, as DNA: TGTGCCTGCAGGGAAGAGGGACCGGGGAGTCACATTCAGTACTTC.

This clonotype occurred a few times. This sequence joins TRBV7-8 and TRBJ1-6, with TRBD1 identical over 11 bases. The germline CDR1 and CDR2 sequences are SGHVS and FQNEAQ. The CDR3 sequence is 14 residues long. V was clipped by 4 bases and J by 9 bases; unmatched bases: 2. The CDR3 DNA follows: TGTGCCAGCAGCTCGGACAGGGGGCTTTCACCCCTCCACTTT. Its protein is CASSSDRGLSPLHF.

The CDR3: CSALGADTTYNEQFF. The CDR3 nucleotides read TGCAGTGCTCTAGGGGCGGATACCACCTACAATGAGCAGTTCTTC. The rearrangement uses TRBV20-1 and TRBJ2-1, with D tentatively TRBD1 (5 bases). Germline lookup yields CDR1 DFQATT and CDR2 SNEGSKA (reference sequence). V shed 5 bases and J shed 2 bases, with 16 bases lying between them. The CDR3 is made up of 15 amino acids.

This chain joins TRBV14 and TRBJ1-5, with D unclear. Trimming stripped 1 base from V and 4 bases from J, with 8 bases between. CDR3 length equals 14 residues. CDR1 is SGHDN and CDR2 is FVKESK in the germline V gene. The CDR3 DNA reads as TGTGCCAGCAGCCAAGCCGGACCGAATCAGCCCCAGCATTTT. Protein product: CASSQAGPNQPQHF.

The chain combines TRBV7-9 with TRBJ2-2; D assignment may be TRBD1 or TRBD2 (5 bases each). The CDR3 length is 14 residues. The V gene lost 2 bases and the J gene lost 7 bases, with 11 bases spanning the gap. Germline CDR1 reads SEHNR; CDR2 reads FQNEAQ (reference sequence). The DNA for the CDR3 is TGTGCCAGCAGCTTAATCGAGGGGATCGGGGAGCTGTTTTTT. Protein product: CASSLIEGIGELFF. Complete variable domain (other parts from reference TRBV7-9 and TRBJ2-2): DTGVSQNPRHKITKRGQNVTFRCDPISEHNRLYWYRQTLGQGPEFLTYFQNEAQLEKSRLLSDRFSAERPKGSFSTLEIQRTEQGDSAMYLCASSLIEGIGELFFGEGSRLTVL.